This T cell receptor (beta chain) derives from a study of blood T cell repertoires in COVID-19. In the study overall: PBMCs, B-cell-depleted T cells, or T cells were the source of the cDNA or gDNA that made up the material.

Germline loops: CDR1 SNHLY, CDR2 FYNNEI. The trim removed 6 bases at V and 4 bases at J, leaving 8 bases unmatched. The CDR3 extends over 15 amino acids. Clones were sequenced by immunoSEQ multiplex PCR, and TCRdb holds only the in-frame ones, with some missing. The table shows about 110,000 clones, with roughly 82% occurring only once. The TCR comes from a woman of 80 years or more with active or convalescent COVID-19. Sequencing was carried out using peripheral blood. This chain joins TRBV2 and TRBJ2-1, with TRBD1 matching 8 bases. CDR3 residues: CASRAGTGVYNEQFF. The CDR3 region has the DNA TGTGCCAGCAGAGCCGGGACAGGAGTTTACAATGAGCAGTTCTTC.